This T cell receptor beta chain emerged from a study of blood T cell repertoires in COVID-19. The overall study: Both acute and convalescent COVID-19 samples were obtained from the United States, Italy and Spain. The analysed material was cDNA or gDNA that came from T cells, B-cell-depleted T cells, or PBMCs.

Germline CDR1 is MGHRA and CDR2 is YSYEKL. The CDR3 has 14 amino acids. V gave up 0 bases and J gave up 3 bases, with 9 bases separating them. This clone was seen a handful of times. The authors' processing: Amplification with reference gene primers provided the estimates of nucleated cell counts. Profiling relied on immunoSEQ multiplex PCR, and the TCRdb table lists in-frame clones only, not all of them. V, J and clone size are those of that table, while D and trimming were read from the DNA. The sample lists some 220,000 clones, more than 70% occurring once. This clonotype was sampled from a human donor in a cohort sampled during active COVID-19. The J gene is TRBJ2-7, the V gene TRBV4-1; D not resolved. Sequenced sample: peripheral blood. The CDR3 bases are TGCGCCAGCAGCCAAGACCTCAGTTACTACGAGCAGTACTTC. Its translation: CASSQDLSYYEQYF.